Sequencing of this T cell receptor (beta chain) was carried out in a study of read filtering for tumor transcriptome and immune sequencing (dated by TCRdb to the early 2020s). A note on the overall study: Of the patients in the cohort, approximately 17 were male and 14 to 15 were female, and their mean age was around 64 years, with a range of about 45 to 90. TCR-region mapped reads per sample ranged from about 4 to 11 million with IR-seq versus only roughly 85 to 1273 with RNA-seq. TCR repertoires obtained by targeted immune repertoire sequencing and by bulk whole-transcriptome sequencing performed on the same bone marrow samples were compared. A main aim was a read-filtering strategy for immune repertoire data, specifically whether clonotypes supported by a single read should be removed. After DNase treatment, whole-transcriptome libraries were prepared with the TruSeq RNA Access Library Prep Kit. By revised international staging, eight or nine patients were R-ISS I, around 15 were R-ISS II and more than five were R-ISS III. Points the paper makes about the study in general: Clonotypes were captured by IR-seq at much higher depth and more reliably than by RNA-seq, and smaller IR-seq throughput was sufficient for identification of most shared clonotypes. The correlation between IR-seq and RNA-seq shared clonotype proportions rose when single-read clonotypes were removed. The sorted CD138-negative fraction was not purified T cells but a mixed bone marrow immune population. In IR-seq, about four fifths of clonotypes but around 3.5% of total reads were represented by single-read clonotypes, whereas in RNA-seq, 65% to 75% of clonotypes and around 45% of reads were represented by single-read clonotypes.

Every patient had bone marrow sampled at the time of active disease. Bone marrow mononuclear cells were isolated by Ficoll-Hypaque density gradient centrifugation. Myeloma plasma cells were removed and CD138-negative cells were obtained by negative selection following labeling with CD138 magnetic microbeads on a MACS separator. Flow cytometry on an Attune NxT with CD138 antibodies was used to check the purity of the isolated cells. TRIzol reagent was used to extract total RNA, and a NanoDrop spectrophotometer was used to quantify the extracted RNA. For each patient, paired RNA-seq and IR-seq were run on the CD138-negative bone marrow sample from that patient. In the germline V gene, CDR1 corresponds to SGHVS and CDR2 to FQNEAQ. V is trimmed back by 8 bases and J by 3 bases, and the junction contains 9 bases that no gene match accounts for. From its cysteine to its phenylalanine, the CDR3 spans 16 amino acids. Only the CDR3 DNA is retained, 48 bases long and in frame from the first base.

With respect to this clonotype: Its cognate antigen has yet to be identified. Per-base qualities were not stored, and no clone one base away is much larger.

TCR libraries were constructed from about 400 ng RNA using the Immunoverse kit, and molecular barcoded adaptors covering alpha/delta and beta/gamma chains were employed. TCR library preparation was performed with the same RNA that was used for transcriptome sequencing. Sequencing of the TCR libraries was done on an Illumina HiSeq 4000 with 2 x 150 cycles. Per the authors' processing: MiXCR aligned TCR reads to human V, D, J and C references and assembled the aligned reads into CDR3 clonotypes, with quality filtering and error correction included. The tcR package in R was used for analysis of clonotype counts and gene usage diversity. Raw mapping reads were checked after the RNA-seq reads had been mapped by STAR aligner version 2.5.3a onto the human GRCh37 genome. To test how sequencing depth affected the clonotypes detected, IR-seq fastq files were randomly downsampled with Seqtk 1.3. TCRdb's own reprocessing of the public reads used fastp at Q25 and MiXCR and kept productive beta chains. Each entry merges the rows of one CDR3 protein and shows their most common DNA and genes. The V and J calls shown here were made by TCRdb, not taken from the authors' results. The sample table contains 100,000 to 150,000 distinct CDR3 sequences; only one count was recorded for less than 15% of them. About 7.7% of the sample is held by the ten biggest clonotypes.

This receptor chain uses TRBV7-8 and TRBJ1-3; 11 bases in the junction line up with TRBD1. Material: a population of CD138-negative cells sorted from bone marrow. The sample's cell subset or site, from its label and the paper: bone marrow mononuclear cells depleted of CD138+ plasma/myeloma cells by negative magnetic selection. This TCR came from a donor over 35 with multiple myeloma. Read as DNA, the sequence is TGTGCCAGCGGCCGAGAGGACAGGGGGCTTGGAAACACCATATATTTT. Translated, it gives CASGREDRGLGNTIYF. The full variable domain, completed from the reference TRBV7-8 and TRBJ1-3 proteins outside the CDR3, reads GAGVSQSPRYKVAKRGQDVALRCDPISGHVSLFWYQQALGQGPEFLTYFQNEAQLDKSGLPSDRFFAERPEGSVSTLKIQRTQQEDSAVYLCASGREDRGLGNTIYFGEGSWLTVV.